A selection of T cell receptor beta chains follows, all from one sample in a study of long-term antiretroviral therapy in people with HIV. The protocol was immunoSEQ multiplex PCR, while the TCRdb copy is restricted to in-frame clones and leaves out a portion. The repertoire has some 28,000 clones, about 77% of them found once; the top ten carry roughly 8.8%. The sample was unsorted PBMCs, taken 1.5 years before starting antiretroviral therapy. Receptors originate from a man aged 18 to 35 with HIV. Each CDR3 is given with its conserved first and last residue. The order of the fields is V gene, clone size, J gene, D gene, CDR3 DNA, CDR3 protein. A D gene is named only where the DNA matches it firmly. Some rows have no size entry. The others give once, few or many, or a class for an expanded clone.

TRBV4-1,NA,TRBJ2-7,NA,TGCGCCAGCAGCCATTTTCTGGGGCCCTACGAGCAGTACTTC,CASSHFLGPYEQYF
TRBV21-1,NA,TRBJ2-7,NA,TGTGCCAGCAGCAACCGGGGCCCTCGGGGCGAGCAGTACTTC,CASSNRGPRGEQYF
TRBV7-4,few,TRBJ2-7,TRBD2,TGTGCCAGCAGCTTTACTAGCGGAGCCTACGAGCAGTACTTC,CASSFTSGAYEQYF
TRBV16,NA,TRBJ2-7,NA,TGTGCCAGCAGCCAATCTGGGCAGGCACCCTACGAGCAGTACTTC,CASSQSGQAPYEQYF
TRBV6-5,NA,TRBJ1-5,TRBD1,TGTGCCAGCAGGGGAGGACAGGGGCGGCCCCAGCATTTT,CASRGGQGRPQHF
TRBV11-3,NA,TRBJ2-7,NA,TGTGCCAGCTTCTGGGATACCTACGAGCAGTACTTC,CASFWDTYEQYF
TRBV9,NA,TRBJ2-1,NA,TGTGCCAGCAGCGTAGGTACTAGCTACAATGAGCAGTTCTTC,CASSVGTSYNEQFF
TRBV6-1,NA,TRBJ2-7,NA,TGTGCCAGCAGTGAAGGTTTGATGGGGCGGACCAGGGAGCAGTACTTC,CASSEGLMGRTREQYF
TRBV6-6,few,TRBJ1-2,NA,TGTGCCAGCAGTTTCAACCGTGGCTACACCTTC,CASSFNRGYTF
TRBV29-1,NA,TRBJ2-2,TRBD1,TGCAGCGTTGAACGCGCTGGACAGGGGGCCGCCGGGGAGCTGTTTTTT,CSVERAGQGAAGELFF
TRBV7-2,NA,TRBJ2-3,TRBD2,TGTGCCAGCAGCTTAACCCGGGGGGGCTACCTTGAAAATACGCAGTATTTT,CASSLTRGGYLENTQYF
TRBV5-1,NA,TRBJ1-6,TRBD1,TGCGCCAGCAGCTTGGGGACAGGGGAGGATTCACCCCTCCACTTT,CASSLGTGEDSPLHF
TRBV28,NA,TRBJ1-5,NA,TGTGCCAGCAGTTTGGACCCCCCGACGGGGCCCCAGCATTTT,CASSLDPPTGPQHF
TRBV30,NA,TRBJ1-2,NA,TGTGCCTGGAGTGATCGGACTGATGGCTACACCTTC,CAWSDRTDGYTF
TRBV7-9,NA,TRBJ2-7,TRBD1,TGTGCCAGCAGCACCGGACAGGTCACCGAGCAGTACTTC,CASSTGQVTEQYF
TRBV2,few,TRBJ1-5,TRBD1,TGTGCCAGCGAGGGGGCCTGGAATCAGCCCCAGCATTTT,CASEGAWNQPQHF
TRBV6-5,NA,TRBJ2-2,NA,TGTGCCAGCAGTTTAGGAGGCGGGGAGCTGTTTTTT,CASSLGGGELFF
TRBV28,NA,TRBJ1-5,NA,TGTGCCAGCAGTTTAGAAATGGCGGGTCAGCCCCAGCATTTT,CASSLEMAGQPQHF
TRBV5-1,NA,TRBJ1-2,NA,TGCGCCAGCAGCTTGGGACCCGGGAATGGCTATGGCTACACCTTC,CASSLGPGNGYGYTF
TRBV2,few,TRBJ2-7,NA,TGTGCCAGCAGTAGGACATTTTCCTACGAGCAGTACTTC,CASSRTFSYEQYF
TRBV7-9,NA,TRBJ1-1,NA,TGTGCCAGCAGCTTAGGTGGCCGGGATTTCTTT,CASSLGGRDFF
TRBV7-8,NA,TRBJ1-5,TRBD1,TGTGCCAGCAGCTTAGGAAGAGGGGGCCCTCAGCCCCAGCATTTT,CASSLGRGGPQPQHF
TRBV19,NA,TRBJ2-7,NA,TGTGCCAGTAGTATCTCTAGTGAGTCGGGGGAGCAGTACTTC,CASSISSESGEQYF
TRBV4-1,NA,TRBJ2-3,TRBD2,TGCGCCAGCAGCCCATCTAGCGGGGGAAGAGATACGCAGTATTTT,CASSPSSGGRDTQYF
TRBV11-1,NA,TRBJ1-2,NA,TGTGCCAGCAGCTCGACAGTCTATGGCTACACCTTC,CASSSTVYGYTF
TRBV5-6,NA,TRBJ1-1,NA,TGTGCCAGCAGCTTGGCAGACAACACTGAAGCTTTCTTT,CASSLADNTEAFF
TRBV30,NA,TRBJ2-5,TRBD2,TGTGCCTGGAGTGGTGGGCTAGCGGGAATAGAGACCCAGTACTTC,CAWSGGLAGIETQYF
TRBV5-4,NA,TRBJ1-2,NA,TGTGCCAGCAGCTTGAATCCGGGTGGGGGTAACTATGGCTACACCTTC,CASSLNPGGGNYGYTF
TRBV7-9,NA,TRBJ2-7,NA,TGTGCCAGCAGCCGCGGGACAGCAAAACGTTACGAGCAGTACTTC,CASSRGTAKRYEQYF
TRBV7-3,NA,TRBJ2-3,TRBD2,TGTGCCAGCAGCCCTGGGGCTAGCGGGAGTTCAGGCACAGATACGCAGTATTTT,CASSPGASGSSGTDTQYF
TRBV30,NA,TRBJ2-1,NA,TGTGCCTGGAGTGAAGGGGACGGATGGAATTTCAATGAGCAGTTCTTC,CAWSEGDGWNFNEQFF
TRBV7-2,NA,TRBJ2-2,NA,TGTGCCAGCAGCCGAGGTCGGTCAGGGCCTGCGAACACCGGGGAGCTGTTTTTT,CASSRGRSGPANTGELFF
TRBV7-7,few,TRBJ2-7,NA,TGTGCTAGCAGCTTATCACAGACCGCCTACGAGCAGTACTTC,CASSLSQTAYEQYF
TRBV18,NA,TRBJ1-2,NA,TGTGCCAGCTCACCACCCACACCCCGAGGCTATGGCTACACCTTC,CASSPPTPRGYGYTF
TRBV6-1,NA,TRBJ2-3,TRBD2,TGTGCCGCCCAGGGCGGGAGGGCCACAGATACGCAGTATTTT,CAAQGGRATDTQYF
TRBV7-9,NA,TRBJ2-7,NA,TGTGCCAGCAGCAACCAGGGTTCCGGGGTTTCCTACGAGCAGTACTTC,CASSNQGSGVSYEQYF
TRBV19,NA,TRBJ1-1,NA,TGTGCCAGTAGTTATCAGGGTTGGACTGAAGCTTTCTTT,CASSYQGWTEAFF
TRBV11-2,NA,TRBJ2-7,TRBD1,TGTGCCAGCAGCTTGACAGGGGGCCTCTCCTACGAGCAGTACTTC,CASSLTGGLSYEQYF
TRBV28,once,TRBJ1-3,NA,TGTGCCAGCAGTCCTACCGGGGAGCTGTGGGACACCATATATTTT,CASSPTGELWDTIYF
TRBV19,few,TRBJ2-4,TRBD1,TGTGCCAGTAGCGACCCTGCGGACAGGGGGAACATTCAGTACTTC,CASSDPADRGNIQYF
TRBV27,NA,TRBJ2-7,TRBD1,TGTGCCAGCAGTTCGACAGGGGCGGTATACGAGCAGTACTTC,CASSSTGAVYEQYF
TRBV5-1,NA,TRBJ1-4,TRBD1,TGCGCCAGCAGCCTGGGACAGGCATTTCGAAATGAAAAACTGTTTTTT,CASSLGQAFRNEKLFF
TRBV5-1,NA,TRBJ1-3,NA,TGCGCCAGCAGTCCCAGTGGGGGGGCTGTCGGAAACACCATATATTTT,CASSPSGGAVGNTIYF